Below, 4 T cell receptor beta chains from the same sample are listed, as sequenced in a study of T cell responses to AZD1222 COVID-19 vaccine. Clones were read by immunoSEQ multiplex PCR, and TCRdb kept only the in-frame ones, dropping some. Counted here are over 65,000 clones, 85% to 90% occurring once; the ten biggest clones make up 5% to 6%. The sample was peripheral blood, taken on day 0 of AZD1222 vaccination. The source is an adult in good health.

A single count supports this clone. In DNA, the CDR3 is TGTGCCAGCAGTGAGAGTGGTCGGGGTTCACCCCTCCACTTT. Translating gives CASSESGRGSPLHF. The chain uses TRBV6-1 and TRBJ1-6; D is undetermined. V was trimmed by 3 bases and J by 9 bases, leaving 12 bases between them. Germline V gives CDR1 MNHNS, CDR2 SASEGT. The CDR3 has 14 amino acids.

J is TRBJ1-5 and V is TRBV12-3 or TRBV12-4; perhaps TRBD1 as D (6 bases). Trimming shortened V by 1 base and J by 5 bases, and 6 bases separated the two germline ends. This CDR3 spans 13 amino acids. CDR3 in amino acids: CASSLGGHQPQHF. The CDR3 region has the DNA TGTGCCAGCAGTTTAGGGGGGCATCAGCCCCAGCATTTT.

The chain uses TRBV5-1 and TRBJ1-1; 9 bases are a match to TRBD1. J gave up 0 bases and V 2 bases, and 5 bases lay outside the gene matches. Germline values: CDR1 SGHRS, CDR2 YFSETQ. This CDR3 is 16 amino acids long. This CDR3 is CASSLWTGAMNTEAFF. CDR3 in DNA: TGCGCCAGCAGCTTATGGACAGGGGCAATGAACACTGAAGCTTTCTTT.

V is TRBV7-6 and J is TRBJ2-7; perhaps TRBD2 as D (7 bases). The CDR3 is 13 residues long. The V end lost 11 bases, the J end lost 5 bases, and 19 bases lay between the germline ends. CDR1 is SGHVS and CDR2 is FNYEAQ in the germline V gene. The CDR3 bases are TGTGCCGGGGGGGGGCCGAATGGGGACGAGCAGTACTTC. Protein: CAGGGPNGDEQYF.